A selection of T cell receptor beta chains follows, all from one sample in a study of PD-L1 blockade in urothelial cancer. Sequenced by immunoSEQ multiplex PCR; TCRdb stores in-frame clones only, minus some. The sample yields about 74,000 clones, 90% seen once. Sequences were derived from PBMCs, sampled around atezolizumab (anti-PD-L1) treatment. The receptors stem from a man aged 65 to 79 with urothelial cancer. The CDR3 runs from the conserved cysteine through the conserved F or W.

length	V	J	CDR3
16	TRBV11-3	TRBJ2-1	CASSLDGTSGRGEQFF
13	TRBV6-5	TRBJ1-2	CASSRRTGSGYTF
14	TRBV28	TRBJ2-1	CASKGYDRDNEQFF
13	TRBV4-1	TRBJ1-3	CASSRDRGNTIYF
16	TRBV7-3	TRBJ2-3	CASSSTIILPTDTQYF
18	TRBV13	TRBJ2-2	CACSPPPLLAGDTGELFF
13	TRBV11-2	TRBJ1-4	CASSSSTGEKLFF
14	TRBV15	TRBJ2-7	CATSTARPGYEQYF
17	TRBV7-6	TRBJ2-1	CASSLVLAVSSYNEQFF
16	TRBV7-2	TRBJ1-5	CASSRRGQGGNQPQHF
15	TRBV2	TRBJ2-5	CASSEGQPSKLCQYF
16	TRBV5-1	TRBJ2-1	CASSFNFLAGHNEQFF
13	TRBV6-1	TRBJ1-5	CASTLQDNQPQHF
19	TRBV16	TRBJ1-5	CASSQSGGRQGQVHQPQHF
15	TRBV11-1	TRBJ2-7	CATQTSGQSPSEQYF
15	TRBV5-1	TRBJ2-7	CASSSGLAQYYEQYF
15	TRBV6-1	TRBJ1-1	CASSEEGLIGTEAFF
14	TRBV13	TRBJ1-2	CASSPGTGGYGYTF
17	TRBV30	TRBJ1-2	CAWSEITGLGVTYGYTF
13	TRBV19	TRBJ1-5	CASSTQQGQPQHF
17	TRBV2	TRBJ1-5	CASSPGQGGISNQPQHF
17	TRBV5-4	TRBJ2-2	CASSLAGGRGGTGELFF
14	TRBV9	TRBJ1-2	CASSPGTGGSGYTF
18	TRBV5-1	TRBJ2-5	CASSYAARGGQGTETQYF
15	TRBV10-1	TRBJ2-1	CASSAGGTSFGEQFF
13	TRBV28	TRBJ2-7	CASRISGPYEQYF
12	TRBV28	TRBJ1-2	CASSTQVYGYTF
16	TRBV9	TRBJ2-7	CASSVGLAGGSYEQYF
15	TRBV14	TRBJ2-7	CASSRTGTGYREQYF
15	TRBV4-1	TRBJ2-1	CASSQDPTGNNEQFF
14	TRBV5-1	TRBJ2-1	CASSQGGSYNEQFF